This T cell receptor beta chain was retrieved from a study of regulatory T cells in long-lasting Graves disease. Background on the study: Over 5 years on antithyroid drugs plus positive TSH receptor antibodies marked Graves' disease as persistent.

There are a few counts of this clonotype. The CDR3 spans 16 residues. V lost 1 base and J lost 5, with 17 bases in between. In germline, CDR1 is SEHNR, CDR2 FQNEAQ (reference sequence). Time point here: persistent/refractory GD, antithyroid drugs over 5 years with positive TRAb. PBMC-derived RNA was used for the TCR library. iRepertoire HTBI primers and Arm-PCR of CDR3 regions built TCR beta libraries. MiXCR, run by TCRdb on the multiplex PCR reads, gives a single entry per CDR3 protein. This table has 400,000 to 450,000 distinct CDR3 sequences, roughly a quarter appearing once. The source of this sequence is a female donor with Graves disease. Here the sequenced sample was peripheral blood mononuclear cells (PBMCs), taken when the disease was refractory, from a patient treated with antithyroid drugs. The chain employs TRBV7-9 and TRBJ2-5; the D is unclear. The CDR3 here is CASSLDPPLDRETQYF. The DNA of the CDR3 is TGTGCCAGCAGCTTAGACCCCCCTCTTGATCGGGAGACCCAGTACTTC.